This T cell receptor (beta chain) was sequenced during a study of cytotoxic CD8 clonotypes in ibrutinib-treated CLL. Data came from immunoSEQ multiplex PCR; TCRdb stores just in-frame clones and leaves some out. The table includes a few hundred thousand clones, under 70% detected once. Germline V lookup: CDR1 SGHNT, CDR2 YYREEE (reference sequence). The CDR3 is 14 residues long. Deletions cut 4 bases from V and 6 bases from J, with 16 bases between. The chain has TRBV5-4 and TRBJ2-5; unclear D gene. This specimen was PBMCs, taken after 36 months of ibrutinib treatment. This TCR came from a human donor with chronic lymphocytic leukemia. The CDR3 DNA follows: TGTGCCAGCAGCCGAGACCCGGACGACCAGACCCAGTACTTC. Translated, it gives CASSRDPDDQTQYF.